In this sample, the clone carrying this T cell receptor (beta chain) turned up many times. Its specificity is not known. TCRdb reprocessed the PCR reads via MiXCR and lists one record per CDR3 protein. The repertoire holds 62,000 or so distinct CDR3 sequences, around 18% seen once, with approximately 1.5% in the top ten. This sample was included in a study of molecular identifiers for immune sequencing clone quantification. About the research overall: With replicates, the RNA of around 20,000 or 100,000 naive CD8 cells was split five ways and four were sequenced.

Study results and caveats: Identical TCR molecules that share a barcode could lead to an underestimation of highly expanded clone sizes. Among more than 850,000 naive cells, spiked Jurkat TCR RNA from a single cell was reportedly detectable.

This CDR3 contains 12 residues. Germline V CDR1 and CDR2: SGHAT, FQNNGV. With 3 bases removed from V and 13 bases from J, the gap between germline ends came to 16 bases. The V and J genes are TRBV11-2 and TRBJ2-7, with D perhaps assigned TRBD1 or TRBD2 (5 bases each). The source material was naive CD8+ T cells from blood, with Jurkat cell RNA spiked in. Specified subset: FACS-sorted CD8+CD4-CCR7+CD45RA+ naive T cells. This TCR came from a human donor in good health. Some libraries in this study had Jurkat cell RNA spiked in. The DNA for the CDR3 is TGTGCCAGCAGCTTGACTGGTCTGGGGACCTACTTC. Amino acid sequence: CASSLTGLGTYF.